The clone carrying this T cell receptor (beta chain) was seen only a few times. Its specificity is unknown. The sample is drawn from a study of T cells in Graves' hyperthyroidism and ophthalmopathy. The study's findings and limits: Most clonotypes that expanded in the thyroid above 0.001 also showed up in blood.

Germline V gives CDR1 SGHVS, CDR2 FQNEAQ. V was clipped by 6 bases and J by 3 bases; unmatched bases: 6. The CDR3 spans 15 residues. RNA transcripts yielded amplified TCR beta CDR3 regions. HTBI primers were used for first-round RT-PCR of the TCR CDR3. TCRdb re-derived calls from the multiplex PCR reads in MiXCR, one entry per CDR3 protein. The table has 300,000 to 350,000 distinct CDR3 sequences, about 20% seen once. This TCR came from a woman between 45 and 60 years old with Graves' hyperthyroidism. The chain is built from TRBV7-8 and TRBJ2-2; 8 bases line up with TRBD2. Sequenced input: blood. CDR3 in amino acids: CASRPREGDTGELFF. DNA of the CDR3: TGTGCCAGCAGACCTCGGGAGGGCGACACCGGGGAGCTGTTTTTT.